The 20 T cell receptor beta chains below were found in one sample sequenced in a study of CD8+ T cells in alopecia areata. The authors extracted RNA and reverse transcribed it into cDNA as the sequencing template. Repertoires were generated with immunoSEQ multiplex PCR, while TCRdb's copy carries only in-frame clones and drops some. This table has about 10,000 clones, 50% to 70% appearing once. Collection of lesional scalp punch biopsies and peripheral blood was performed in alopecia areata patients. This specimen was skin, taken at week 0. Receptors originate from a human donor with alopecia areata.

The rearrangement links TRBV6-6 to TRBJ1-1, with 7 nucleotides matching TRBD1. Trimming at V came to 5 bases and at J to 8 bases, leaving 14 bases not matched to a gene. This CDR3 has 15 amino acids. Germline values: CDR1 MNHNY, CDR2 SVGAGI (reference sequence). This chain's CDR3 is CASSPRDRLSKEAFF. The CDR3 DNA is TGTGCCAGCAGTCCCCGGGACAGACTCTCGAAAGAAGCTTTCTTT.

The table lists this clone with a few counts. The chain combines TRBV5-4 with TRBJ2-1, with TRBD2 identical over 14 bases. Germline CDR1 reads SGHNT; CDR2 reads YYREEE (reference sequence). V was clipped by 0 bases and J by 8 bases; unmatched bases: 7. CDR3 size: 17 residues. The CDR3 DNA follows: TGTGCCAGCAGCTTGGACGCCCGACTAGCGGGGGGGCATGAGCAGTTCTTC. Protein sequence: CASSLDARLAGGHEQFF.

The chain's CDR3 is CAIRLATESSYEQYF. The DNA for the CDR3 is TGTGCCATCAGACTCGCCACAGAGAGCTCCTACGAGCAGTACTTC. The chain combines TRBV10-3 with TRBJ2-7; D ambiguous. Per germline, CDR1 ENHRY and CDR2 SYGVKD. The V and J ends lost 6 bases and 0 bases respectively, with 15 bases between them. This CDR3 comprises 15 residues.

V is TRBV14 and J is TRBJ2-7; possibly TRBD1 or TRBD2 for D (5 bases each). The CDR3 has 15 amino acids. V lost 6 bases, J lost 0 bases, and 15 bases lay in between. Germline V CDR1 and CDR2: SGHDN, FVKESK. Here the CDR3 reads CASRSQGGTSYEQYF. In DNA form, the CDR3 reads TGTGCCAGCAGGTCCCAGGGTGGGACCTCCTACGAGCAGTACTTC.

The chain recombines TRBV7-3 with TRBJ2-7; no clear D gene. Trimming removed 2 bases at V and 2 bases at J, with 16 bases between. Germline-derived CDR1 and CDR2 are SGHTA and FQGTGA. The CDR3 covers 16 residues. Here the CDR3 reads CASSLGVGNPAYEQYF. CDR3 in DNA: TGTGCCAGCAGCTTAGGCGTTGGAAACCCGGCCTACGAGCAGTACTTC.

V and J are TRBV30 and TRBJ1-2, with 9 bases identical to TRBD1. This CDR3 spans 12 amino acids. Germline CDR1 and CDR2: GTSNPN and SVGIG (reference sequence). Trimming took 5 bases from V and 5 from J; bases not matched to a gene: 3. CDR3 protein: CAWEDRGYGYTF. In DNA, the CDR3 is TGTGCCTGGGAAGACAGGGGGTATGGCTACACCTTC. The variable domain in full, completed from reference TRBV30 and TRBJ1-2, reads SQTIHQWPATLVQPVGSPLSLECTVEGTSNPNLYWYRQAAGRGLQLLFYSVGIGQISSEVPQNLSASRPQDRQFILSSKKLLLSDSGFYLCAWEDRGYGYTFGSGTRLTVV.

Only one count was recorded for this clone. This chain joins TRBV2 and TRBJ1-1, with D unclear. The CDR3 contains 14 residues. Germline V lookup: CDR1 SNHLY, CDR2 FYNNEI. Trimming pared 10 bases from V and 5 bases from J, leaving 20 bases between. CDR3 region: CATTPEGIPTEAFF. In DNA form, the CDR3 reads TGTGCCACCACACCGGAGGGTATTCCGACTGAAGCTTTCTTT.

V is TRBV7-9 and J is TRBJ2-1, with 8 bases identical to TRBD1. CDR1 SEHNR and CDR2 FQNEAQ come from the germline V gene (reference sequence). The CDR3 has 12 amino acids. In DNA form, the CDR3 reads TGTGCGGGACAGGAAGACTACAATGAGCAGTTCTTC. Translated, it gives CAGQEDYNEQFF.

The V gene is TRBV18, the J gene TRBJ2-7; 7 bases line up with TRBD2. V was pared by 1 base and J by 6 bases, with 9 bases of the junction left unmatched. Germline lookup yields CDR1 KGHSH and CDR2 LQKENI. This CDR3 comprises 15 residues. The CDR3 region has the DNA TGTGCCAGCTCACCACTTCGGCGGGGGTTCGGCGAGCAGTACTTC. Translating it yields CASSPLRRGFGEQYF.

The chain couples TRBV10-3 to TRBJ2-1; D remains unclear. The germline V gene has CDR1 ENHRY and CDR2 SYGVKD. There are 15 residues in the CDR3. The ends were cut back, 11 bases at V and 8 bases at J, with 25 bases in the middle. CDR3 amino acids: CAFAEPYPDLYEQFF. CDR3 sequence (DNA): TGTGCCTTTGCAGAGCCCTATCCGGATCTTTATGAGCAGTTCTTC.

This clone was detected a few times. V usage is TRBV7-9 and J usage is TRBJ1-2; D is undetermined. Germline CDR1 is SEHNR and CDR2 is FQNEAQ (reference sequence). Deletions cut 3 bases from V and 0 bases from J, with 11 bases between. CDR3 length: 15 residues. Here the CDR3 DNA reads TGTGCCAGCAGCTTCGCGGGAGGAGCTAACTATGGCTACACCTTC. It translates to CASSFAGGANYGYTF.

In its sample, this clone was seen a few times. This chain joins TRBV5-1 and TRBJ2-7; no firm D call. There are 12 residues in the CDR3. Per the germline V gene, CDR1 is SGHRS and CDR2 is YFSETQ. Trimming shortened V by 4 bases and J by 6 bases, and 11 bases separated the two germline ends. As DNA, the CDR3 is TGCGCCAGCAGCACCCCCCCCTCCGAGCAGTACTTC. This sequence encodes CASSTPPSEQYF.

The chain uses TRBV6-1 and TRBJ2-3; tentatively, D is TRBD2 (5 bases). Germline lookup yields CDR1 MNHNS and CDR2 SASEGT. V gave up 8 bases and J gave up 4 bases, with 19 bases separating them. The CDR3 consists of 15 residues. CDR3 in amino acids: CASGTLARGADTQYF. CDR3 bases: TGTGCCAGCGGCACCCTAGCTCGGGGAGCAGATACGCAGTATTTT.

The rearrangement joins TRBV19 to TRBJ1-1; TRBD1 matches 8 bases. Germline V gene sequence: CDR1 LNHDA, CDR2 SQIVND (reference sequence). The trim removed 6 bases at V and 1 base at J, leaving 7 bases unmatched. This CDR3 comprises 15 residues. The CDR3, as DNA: TGTGCCAGTAGGCCACAGGGGGGGAGGAACACTGAAGCTTTCTTT. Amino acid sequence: CASRPQGGRNTEAFF. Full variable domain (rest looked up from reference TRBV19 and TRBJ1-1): DGGITQSPKYLFRKEGQNVTLSCEQNLNHDAMYWYRQDPGQGLRLIYYSQIVNDFQKGDIAEGYSVSREKKESFPLTVTSAQKNPTAFYLCASRPQGGRNTEAFFGQGTRLTVV.

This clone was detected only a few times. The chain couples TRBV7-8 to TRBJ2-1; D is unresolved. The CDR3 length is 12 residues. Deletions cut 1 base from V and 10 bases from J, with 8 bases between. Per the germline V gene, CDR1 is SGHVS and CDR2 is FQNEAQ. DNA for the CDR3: TGTGCCAGCAGCTTAGATCTTCGCGAGCAGTTCTTC. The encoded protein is CASSLDLREQFF.

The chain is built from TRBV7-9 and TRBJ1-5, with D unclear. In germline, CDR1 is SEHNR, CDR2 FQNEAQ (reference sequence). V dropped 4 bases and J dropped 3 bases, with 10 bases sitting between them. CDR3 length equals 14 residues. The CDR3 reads CASSSTDVNQPQHF. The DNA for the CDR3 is TGTGCCAGCAGCTCTACGGATGTCAATCAGCCCCAGCATTTT.

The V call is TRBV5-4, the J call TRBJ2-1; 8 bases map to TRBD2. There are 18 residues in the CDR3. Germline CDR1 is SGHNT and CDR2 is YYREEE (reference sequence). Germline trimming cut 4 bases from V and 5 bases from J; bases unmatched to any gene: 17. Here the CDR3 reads CASSRRFRLAGGNNEQFF. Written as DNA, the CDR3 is TGTGCCAGCAGCCGACGTTTTAGGCTAGCGGGTGGAAACAATGAGCAGTTCTTC.

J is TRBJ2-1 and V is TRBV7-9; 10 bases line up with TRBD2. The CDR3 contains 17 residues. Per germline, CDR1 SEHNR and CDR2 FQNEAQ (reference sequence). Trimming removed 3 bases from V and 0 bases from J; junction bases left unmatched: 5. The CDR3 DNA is TGTGCCAGCAGCTTGGGTGCTAGCGGGAGCTCCTACAATGAGCAGTTCTTC. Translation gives CASSLGASGSSYNEQFF.

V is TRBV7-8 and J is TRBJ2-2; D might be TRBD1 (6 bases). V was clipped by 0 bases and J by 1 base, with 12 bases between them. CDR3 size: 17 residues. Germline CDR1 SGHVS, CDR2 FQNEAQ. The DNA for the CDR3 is TGTGCCAGCAGCTTAGCCCTAGACAGGCGGAACACCGGGGAGCTGTTTTTT. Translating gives CASSLALDRRNTGELFF. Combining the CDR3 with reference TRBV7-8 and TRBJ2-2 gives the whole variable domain GAGVSQSPRYKVAKRGQDVALRCDPISGHVSLFWYQQALGQGPEFLTYFQNEAQLDKSGLPSDRFFAERPEGSVSTLKIQRTQQEDSAVYLCASSLALDRRNTGELFFGEGSRLTVL.

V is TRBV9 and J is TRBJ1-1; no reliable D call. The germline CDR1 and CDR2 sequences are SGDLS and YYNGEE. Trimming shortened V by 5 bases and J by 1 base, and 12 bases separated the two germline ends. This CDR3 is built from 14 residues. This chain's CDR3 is CASRENSKNTEAFF. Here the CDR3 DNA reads TGTGCCAGCAGGGAGAACAGTAAGAACACTGAAGCTTTCTTT.